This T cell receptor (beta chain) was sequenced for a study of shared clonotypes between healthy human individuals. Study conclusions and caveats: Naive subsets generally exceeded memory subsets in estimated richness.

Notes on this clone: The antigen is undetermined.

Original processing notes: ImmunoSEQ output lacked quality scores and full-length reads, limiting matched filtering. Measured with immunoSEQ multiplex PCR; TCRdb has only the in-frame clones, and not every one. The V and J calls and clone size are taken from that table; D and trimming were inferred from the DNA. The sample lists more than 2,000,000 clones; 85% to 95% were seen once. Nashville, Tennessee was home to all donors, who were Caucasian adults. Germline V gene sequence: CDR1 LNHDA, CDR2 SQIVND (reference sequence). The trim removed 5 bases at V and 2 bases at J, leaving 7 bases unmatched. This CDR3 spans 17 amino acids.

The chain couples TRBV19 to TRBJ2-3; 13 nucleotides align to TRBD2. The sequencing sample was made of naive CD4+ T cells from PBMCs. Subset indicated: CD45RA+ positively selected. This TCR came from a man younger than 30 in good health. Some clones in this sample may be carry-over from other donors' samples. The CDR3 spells CASSPGGLAGYTDTQYF. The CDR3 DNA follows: TGTGCCAGTAGTCCCGGGGGACTAGCGGGATACACAGATACGCAGTATTTT.